The 24 T cell receptor beta chains given below trace back to one sample, sequenced in a study of blood T cells in healthy people across ages. Using a J-beta primer mix together with a sample-barcoded 5' primer, a second PCR was run for about 6 to 11 cycles. One entry per CDR3 protein results from TCRdb running MiXCR on the 5' RACE reads. The data show hundreds of thousands of distinct CDR3 sequences, with more than 45% seen just once and over 20% held by the top ten. The sample was blood. Source of these receptors: a man younger than 45 in good health.

This clonotype was seen a few times. The chain has TRBV12-3 or TRBV12-4 and TRBJ2-3; 14 nucleotides match TRBD2. Trimming cost V 5 bases and J 4 bases; bases outside gene matches: 2. The CDR3 is 15 amino acids. CDR3 region: CASSRLAGGSDTQYF. The CDR3 region has the DNA TGTGCCAGCAGTCGACTAGCGGGAGGGTCAGATACGCAGTATTTT.

V and J are TRBV7-2 and TRBJ1-2, with TRBD1 as a possible D gene (6 bases). The CDR3 covers 14 residues. Germline V gene sequence: CDR1 SGHTA, CDR2 FQGNSA. The V end lost 5 bases, the J end lost 8 bases, and 18 bases lay between the germline ends. This chain's CDR3 is CASSILREGEGYTF. The CDR3 nucleotides read TGTGCCAGCAGCATCTTAAGGGAGGGGGAGGGCTACACCTTC.

J is TRBJ2-1 and V is TRBV15; D not certain. Germline CDR1 reads LNHNV; CDR2 reads YYDKDF (reference sequence). The CDR3 length is 18 residues. V gave up 0 bases and J gave up 0 bases, with 15 bases separating them. In DNA, the CDR3 is TGTGCCACCAGCAGAGATCGGGCTCTACTAAGCTCCTACAATGAGCAGTTCTTC. Translation gives CATSRDRALLSSYNEQFF.

This clonotype was counted a single time. The chain carries TRBV2 and TRBJ2-5; 11 positions agree with TRBD1. Trimming cost V 8 bases and J 3 bases; bases outside gene matches: 8. In germline, CDR1 is SNHLY, CDR2 FYNNEI. The length of the CDR3 is 15 residues. For the CDR3, the DNA is TGTGCCAGCGGCGGAGGGACAGGGGGAAAAGAGACCCAGTACTTC. The encoded protein is CASGGGTGGKETQYF.

V gene TRBV12-3 or TRBV12-4 combines with J gene TRBJ2-3; the D is unclear. There are 14 residues in the CDR3. V lost 0 bases and J lost 8, with 12 bases in between. DNA of the CDR3: TGTGCCAGCAGTTTAGCCGGCAGGATCGCTACGCAGTATTTT. Amino acid sequence: CASSLAGRIATQYF.

The chain is built from TRBV2 and TRBJ1-5; a weak D match, TRBD1 (6 bases). The V and J ends lost 6 bases and 4 bases respectively, with 10 bases between them. The CDR3 loop spans 13 amino acids. The germline gives CDR1 SNHLY, CDR2 FYNNEI. The CDR3: CASSGQTNQPQHF. DNA of the CDR3: TGTGCCAGCAGCGGACAGACTAATCAGCCCCAGCATTTT.

The chain employs TRBV20-1 and TRBJ2-1, with a tentative D call TRBD2 (6 bases). The CDR3 covers 17 residues. Trimming shortened V by 3 bases and J by 4 bases, and 22 bases separated the two germline ends. Looked up from germline, CDR1 is DFQATT and CDR2 is SNEGSKA (reference sequence). This CDR3 is CSASLGSLGTQYNEQFF. The CDR3 DNA follows: TGCAGTGCTAGTCTGGGTTCGCTGGGGACTCAATACAATGAGCAGTTCTTC.

The V and J genes are TRBV13 and TRBJ2-6, with a possible D match to TRBD2 (5 bases). The CDR3 has 15 residues. Germline V CDR1 and CDR2: PRHDT, FYEKMQ (reference sequence). V was shortened by 7 bases and J by 0 bases, with 10 bases between the two germline ends. The CDR3 spells CASNGRDSGANVLTF. The DNA of the CDR3 is TGTGCCAGCAACGGTCGGGACTCTGGGGCCAACGTCCTGACTTTC.

This clonotype was observed a few times. The chain has TRBV7-2 and TRBJ2-5, with 8 bases identical to TRBD2. V lost 3 bases, J lost 0 bases, and 3 bases stayed unmatched. The CDR3 is 15 residues long. The germline V gene has CDR1 SGHTA and CDR2 FQGNSA. DNA for the CDR3: TGTGCCAGCAGCTTTACTAGCGGAAACCAAGAGACCCAGTACTTC. Amino acid sequence: CASSFTSGNQETQYF.

The rearrangement uses TRBV6-5 and TRBJ1-4; 9 nucleotides agree with TRBD1. This CDR3 is built from 14 residues. Germline V gives CDR1 MNHEY, CDR2 SVGAGI. With V trimmed by 6 bases and J by 8 bases, 7 bases remained unmatched. The CDR3 DNA follows: TGTGCCAGCAGCCATAGACAGGGGGGAGAAAAACTGTTTTTT. It translates to CASSHRQGGEKLFF.

The V and J genes are TRBV25-1 and TRBJ2-2, with 9 bases fitting TRBD1. V lost 4 bases to trimming and J lost 3 bases; unmatched junction nucleotides: 0. This CDR3 region has 14 residues. Germline V gives CDR1 MGHDK, CDR2 SYGVNS. The chain's CDR3 is CASSGTGDTGELFF. CDR3 sequence (DNA): TGTGCCAGCAGTGGGACAGGGGACACCGGGGAGCTGTTTTTT.

The V gene is TRBV27, the J gene TRBJ2-3; tentatively, D is TRBD2 (5 bases). With 8 bases removed from V and 3 bases from J, the gap between germline ends came to 15 bases. The CDR3 sequence is 14 residues long. Looked up from germline, CDR1 is MNHEY and CDR2 is SMNVEV (reference sequence). CDR3 amino acids: CASGFVGSTDTQYF. DNA of the CDR3: TGTGCCAGCGGCTTTGTGGGGAGTACAGATACGCAGTATTTT.

As for this clonotype: One end of the junction fails to match germline, which may point to a read error. J is TRBJ2-3 and V is TRBV10-2; D ambiguous. Germline CDR1 WSHSY, CDR2 SAAADI. CDR3 length equals 13 residues. CDR3 residues: CASRETSTNTQYF. CDR3 nucleotides: TGCGCCAGCAGGGAGACATCCACAAATACGCAGTATTTT.

CDR3 sequence reads: CASRDGNSPLHF. The CDR3, as DNA: TGTGCCAGCAGGGATGGTAATTCACCCCTCCACTTT. This chain links TRBV6-5 with TRBJ1-6; no clear D gene. The ends were cut back, 6 bases at V and 6 bases at J, with 6 bases in the middle. CDR3 size: 12 residues. Germline CDR1 is MNHEY and CDR2 is SVGAGI.

This clonotype was recorded a few times. This chain links TRBV18 with TRBJ2-1; 10 nucleotides align to TRBD2. Trimming took 2 bases from V and 10 from J; bases not matched to a gene: 8. Looked up from germline, CDR1 is KGHSH and CDR2 is LQKENI. This CDR3 has 15 residues. CDR3 residues: CASSPVLAGVGEQFF. The CDR3 bases are TGTGCCAGCTCACCAGTCCTAGCGGGAGTCGGAGAGCAGTTCTTC.

In its sample, this clonotype was seen a few times. The chain uses TRBV2 and TRBJ2-1; maybe TRBD1 (6 bases). The germline V and J ends were trimmed by 5 bases and 6 bases, with 11 bases remaining between them. Germline V gives CDR1 SNHLY, CDR2 FYNNEI. The CDR3 spans 13 residues. The CDR3 region has the DNA TGTGCCAGCAGTAGACAGGCTAGCAATGAGCAGTTCTTC. This translates into CASSRQASNEQFF.

The chain links TRBV6-1 to TRBJ1-1; D call uncertain. The V and J ends lost 6 bases and 1 base respectively, with 3 bases between them. The CDR3 is made up of 11 amino acids. Per the germline V gene, CDR1 is MNHNS and CDR2 is SASEGT. The CDR3 loop reads CASRWNTEAFF. The DNA of the CDR3 is TGTGCCAGCAGGTGGAACACTGAAGCTTTCTTT.

This clonotype showed up just once. V gene TRBV29-1 combines with J gene TRBJ2-5; TRBD2 aligns across 7 bases. V gave up 3 bases and J gave up 6 bases; unmatched junction bases: 4. CDR1 SQVTM and CDR2 ANQGSEA come from the germline V gene. CDR3 length: 12 amino acids. CDR3 sequence (DNA): TGCAGCGTTGATATGGGGGGGAAGACCCAGTACTTC. Its translation is CSVDMGGKTQYF.

This rearrangement joins TRBV6-1 to TRBJ2-5; D not resolved. The germline gives CDR1 MNHNS, CDR2 SASEGT. Between the trimmed V and J ends, which lost 7 bases and 3 bases, there was a span of 6 bases. The CDR3 runs 11 residues. DNA of the CDR3: TGTGCCAGCACTCCGAAAGAGACCCAGTACTTC. It yields the protein CASTPKETQYF.

The V and J genes are TRBV20-1 and TRBJ1-5; D call uncertain. Trimming stripped 3 bases from V and 0 bases from J, with 9 bases between. From germline, CDR1 is DFQATT and CDR2 SNEGSKA (reference sequence). The CDR3 runs to 14 residues. Here the CDR3 DNA reads TGCAGTGCTAGGACCCACGATAGCAATCAGCCCCAGCATTTT. Protein: CSARTHDSNQPQHF.

This rearrangement joins TRBV7-2 to TRBJ2-3; 12 bases are a match to TRBD2. The V gene's germline CDR1 is SGHTA and CDR2 FQGNSA. The CDR3 is made up of 15 amino acids. The V gene end was trimmed by 4 bases and the J gene end by 6 bases; junction bases not matched to a gene: 5. The CDR3 here is CASSWTSGTGDTQYF. The CDR3 nucleotides are TGTGCCAGCAGCTGGACTAGCGGGACTGGGGATACGCAGTATTTT.

This clonotype came up once. The V call is TRBV12-3 or TRBV12-4, the J call TRBJ1-6; D is unclear. Trimming shortened V by 2 bases and J by 6 bases, and 11 bases separated the two germline ends. The CDR3 consists of 15 residues. Here the CDR3 reads CASSLRAKGNSPLHF. Here the CDR3 DNA reads TGTGCCAGCAGTTTAAGGGCCAAGGGTAATTCACCCCTCCACTTT.

This clonotype was detected a few times. V gene TRBV15 combines with J gene TRBJ1-5; 7 bases match TRBD1. Germline loops: CDR1 LNHNV, CDR2 YYDKDF (reference sequence). The J segment lost 3 bases and the V segment lost 5 bases, leaving 7 bases of the junction unmatched. The CDR3 is 15 amino acids. Written as DNA, the CDR3 is TGTGCCACCAGCGCACACAGGGGCAACAATCAGCCCCAGCATTTT. This gives the protein CATSAHRGNNQPQHF.

In nucleotides, the CDR3 is TGCAGCGTTGTGGTGGGGTCCACAGATACGCAGTATTTT. The encoded protein is CSVVVGSTDTQYF. The chain employs TRBV29-1 and TRBJ2-3, with unresolved D. Germline V gives CDR1 SQVTM, CDR2 ANQGSEA. The germline V and J ends were trimmed by 4 bases and 2 bases, with 10 bases remaining between them. The CDR3 runs to 13 residues.